One and the same sample provided the 11 T cell receptor beta chains below, sequenced in a study of blood T cell repertoires in COVID-19. TCRdb keeps only in-frame clones here, not all; method: immunoSEQ multiplex PCR. The sample yields around 260,000 clones, around 80% seen once. Sequencing input: PBMCs or T cells enriched from blood (not recorded which). The receptors shown here come from a man younger than 45 with acute COVID-19.

The V and J genes are TRBV6-5 and TRBJ2-7; 12 nucleotides agree with TRBD1. Per germline, CDR1 MNHEY and CDR2 SVGAGI. The CDR3 is made up of 15 amino acids. The J segment lost 4 bases and the V segment lost 6 bases, leaving 7 bases of the junction unmatched. Here the CDR3 DNA reads TGTGCCAGCAGAACCGGGACAGGGGGCCGGTACGAGCAGTACGTC. Translation gives CASRTGTGGRYEQYV.

The V call is TRBV7-2, the J call TRBJ2-5, with D tentatively TRBD2 (6 bases). The CDR3 is made up of 14 amino acids. V was clipped by 8 bases and J by 5 bases, with 18 bases between them. The germline gives CDR1 SGHTA, CDR2 FQGNSA. CDR3 in amino acids: CASSSAGPRETQYF. The CDR3 coding sequence is TGTGCCAGCTCAAGTGCGGGACCTCGGGAGACCCAGTACTTC.

V gene TRBV7-7 combines with J gene TRBJ2-5; TRBD1 aligns across 10 bases. CDR1 is SSHAT, CDR2 FNYEAQ, per germline (reference sequence). CDR3 length equals 16 residues. V lost 6 bases, J lost 5 bases, and 12 bases stayed unmatched. DNA for the CDR3: TGTGCCAGCAGTCCGTCCGGGACAGGGGCTTCTGAGACCCAGTACTTC. It encodes CASSPSGTGASETQYF.

This sequence joins TRBV18 and TRBJ2-7; 8 positions match TRBD1. This CDR3 has 14 residues. Trimming cost V 4 bases and J 4 bases; bases outside gene matches: 6. CDR1 KGHSH and CDR2 LQKENI come from the germline V gene. The CDR3 loop reads CASSQGTGGYEQYV. CDR3 nucleotides: TGTGCCAGCTCACAGGGGACAGGAGGGTACGAGCAGTACGTC.

The rearrangement joins TRBV5-5 to TRBJ2-7, with D possibly TRBD2 on 5 matching bases. The CDR3 has 15 amino acids. V lost 3 bases to trimming and J lost 0 bases, with 13 bases between them. From germline, CDR1 is SGHKS and CDR2 YYEKEE (reference sequence). The CDR3 spells CASSSDPGTSYEQYV. Written as DNA, the CDR3 is TGTGCCAGCAGCTCGGATCCGGGAACCTCCTACGAGCAGTACGTC.

The chain carries TRBV7-9 and TRBJ1-4; 9 bases match TRBD1. There are 15 residues in the CDR3. The germline CDR1 and CDR2 sequences are SEHNR and FQNEAQ (reference sequence). J lost 8 bases, V lost 5 bases, and 9 bases had no gene match. The CDR3 here is CASSRWGDRGEKLFF. CDR3 sequence (DNA): TGTGCCAGCAGCCGATGGGGTGACAGGGGGGAAAAACTGTTTTTT.

The chain combines TRBV28 with TRBJ1-2; no reliable D call. The germline V gene encodes CDR1 MDHEN and CDR2 SYDVKM. Trimming pared 6 bases from V and 4 bases from J, leaving 15 bases between. This CDR3 has 14 amino acids. The CDR3: CASRPQVGSYGYTF. The CDR3 region has the DNA TGTGCCAGCAGGCCGCAGGTGGGTTCCTATGGCTACACCTTC.

This clone was found a few times. The chain has TRBV27 and TRBJ2-1, with TRBD2 identical over 15 bases. Germline V gene data show CDR1 as MNHEY and CDR2 as SMNVEV (reference sequence). V dropped 4 bases and J dropped 0; count of bases not matched to a gene: 7. This CDR3 has 19 residues. The CDR3 DNA follows: TGTGCCAGCAGTTCCGGACTAGCGGGGGGGCTCCTCTCCTACAATGAGCAGTTCTTC. Translation: CASSSGLAGGLLSYNEQFF.

J is TRBJ1-2 and V is TRBV27; TRBD1 is a possible D gene (6 bases). Trimming left V 8 bases short and J 6 bases short, with 22 bases between. This CDR3 has 15 amino acids. Germline CDR1 is MNHEY and CDR2 is SMNVEV (reference sequence). The CDR3 region is CASALGGARFNGYTF. The CDR3 region has the DNA TGTGCCAGCGCATTAGGGGGGGCGCGCTTTAATGGCTACACCTTC.

The rearrangement uses TRBV7-9 and TRBJ2-1; no clear D. V was trimmed by 1 base and J by 9 bases, leaving 16 bases between them. Germline assignment: CDR1 SEHNR and CDR2 FQNEAQ (reference sequence). This CDR3 spans 15 amino acids. The CDR3 protein is CASSLGGPLTGEQFF. The CDR3 DNA reads TGTGCCAGCAGCTTAGGTGGTCCCCTTACGGGTGAGCAGTTCTTC.

The chain employs TRBV2 and TRBJ1-1; a weak D match, TRBD1 (5 bases). V lost 6 bases and J lost 5, with 7 bases in between. The CDR3 extends over 11 amino acids. Per germline, CDR1 SNHLY and CDR2 FYNNEI. The CDR3 region is CASSRVTEAFF. The CDR3 nucleotides read TGTGCCAGCAGCAGGGTGACTGAAGCTTTCTTT.